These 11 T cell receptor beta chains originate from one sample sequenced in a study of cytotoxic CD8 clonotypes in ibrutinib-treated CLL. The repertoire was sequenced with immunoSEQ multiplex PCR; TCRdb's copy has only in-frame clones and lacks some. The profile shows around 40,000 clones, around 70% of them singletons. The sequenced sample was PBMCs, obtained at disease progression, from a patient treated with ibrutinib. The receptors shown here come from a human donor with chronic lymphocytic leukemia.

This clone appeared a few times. The CDR3 spells CASSHRTGGSSSGNTIYF. In DNA, the CDR3 is TGCGCCAGCAGCCACCGGACAGGGGGCTCGAGCTCTGGAAACACCATATATTTT. This rearrangement joins TRBV4-1 to TRBJ1-3; 11 bases line up with TRBD1. J was trimmed by 0 bases and V by 3 bases; bases with no gene match: 7. CDR3 size: 18 residues. The germline gives CDR1 MGHRA, CDR2 YSYEKL.

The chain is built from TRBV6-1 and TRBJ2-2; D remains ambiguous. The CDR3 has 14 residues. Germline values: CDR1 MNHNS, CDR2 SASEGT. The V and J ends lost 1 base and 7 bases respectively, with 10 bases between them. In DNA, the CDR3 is TGTGCCAGCAGTGAAGGGGCCGGGTACGGGGAGCTGTTTTTT. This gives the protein CASSEGAGYGELFF.

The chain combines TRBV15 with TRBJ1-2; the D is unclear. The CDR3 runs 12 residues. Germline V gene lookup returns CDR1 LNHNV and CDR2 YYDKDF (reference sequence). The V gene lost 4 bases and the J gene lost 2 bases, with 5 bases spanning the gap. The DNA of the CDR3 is TGTGCCACCAGCACTGACAACTATGGCTACACCTTC. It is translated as CATSTDNYGYTF.

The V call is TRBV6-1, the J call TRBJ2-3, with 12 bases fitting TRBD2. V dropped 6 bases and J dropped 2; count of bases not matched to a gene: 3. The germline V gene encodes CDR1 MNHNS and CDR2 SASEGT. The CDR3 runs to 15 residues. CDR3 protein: CASSRLAGDTDTQYF. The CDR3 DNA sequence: TGTGCCAGCAGCCGACTAGCGGGGGACACAGATACGCAGTATTTT.

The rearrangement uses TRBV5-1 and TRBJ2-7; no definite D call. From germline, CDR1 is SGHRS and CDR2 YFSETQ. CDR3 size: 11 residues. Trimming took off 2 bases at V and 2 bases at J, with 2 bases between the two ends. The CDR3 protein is CASSFTYEQYF. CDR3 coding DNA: TGCGCCAGCAGCTTTACCTACGAGCAGTACTTC.

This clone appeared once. DNA of the CDR3: TGCGCCAGCAGCTCGTACTTCGCGGGAGGGGGGAATACGCAGTATTTT. It encodes CASSSYFAGGGNTQYF. This chain joins TRBV4-1 and TRBJ2-3, with TRBD2 matching 9 bases. CDR1 and CDR2 (germline): MGHRA, YSYEKL. The junction had 13 bases not matched to a gene; V was cut back by 5 bases and J by 7 bases. This CDR3 spans 16 amino acids.

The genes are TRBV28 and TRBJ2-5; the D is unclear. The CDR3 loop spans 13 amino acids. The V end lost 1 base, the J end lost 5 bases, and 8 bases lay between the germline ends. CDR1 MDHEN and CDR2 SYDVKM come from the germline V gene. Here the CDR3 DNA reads TGTGCCAGCAGTTTATCCGGCGTGGAGACCCAGTACTTC. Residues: CASSLSGVETQYF.

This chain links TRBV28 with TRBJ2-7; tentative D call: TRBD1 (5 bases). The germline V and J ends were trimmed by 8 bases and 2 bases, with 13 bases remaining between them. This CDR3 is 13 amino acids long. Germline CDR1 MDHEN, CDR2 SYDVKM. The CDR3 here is CASGLTVPYEQYF. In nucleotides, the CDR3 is TGTGCCAGCGGATTGACAGTCCCCTACGAGCAGTACTTC. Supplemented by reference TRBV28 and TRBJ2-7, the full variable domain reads DVKVTQSSRYLVKRTGEKVFLECVQDMDHENMFWYRQDPGLGLRLIYFSYDVKMKEKGDIPEGYSVSREKKERFSLILESASTNQTSMYLCASGLTVPYEQYFGPGTRLTVT.

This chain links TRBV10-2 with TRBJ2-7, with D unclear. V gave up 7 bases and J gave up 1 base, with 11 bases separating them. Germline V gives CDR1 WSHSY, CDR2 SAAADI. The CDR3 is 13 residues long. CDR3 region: CASKAGGSYEQYF. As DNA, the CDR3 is TGCGCCAGCAAAGCCGGCGGATCCTACGAGCAGTACTTC.

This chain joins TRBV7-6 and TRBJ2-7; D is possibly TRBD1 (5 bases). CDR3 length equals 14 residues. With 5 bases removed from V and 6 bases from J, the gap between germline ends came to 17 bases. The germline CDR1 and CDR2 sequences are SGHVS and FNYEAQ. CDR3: CASSTTWTPGEQYF. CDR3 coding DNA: TGTGCCAGCAGCACGACCTGGACACCTGGCGAGCAGTACTTC.

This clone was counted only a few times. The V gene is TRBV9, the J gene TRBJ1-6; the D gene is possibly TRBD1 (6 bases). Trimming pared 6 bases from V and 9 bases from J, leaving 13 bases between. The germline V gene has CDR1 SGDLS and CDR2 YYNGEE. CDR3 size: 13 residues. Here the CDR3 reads CASTKRGFSPLHF. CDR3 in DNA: TGTGCCAGCACCAAGAGGGGGTTTTCACCCCTCCACTTT.